Below, 11 T cell receptor beta chains from the same sample are listed, as sequenced in a study of graft-versus-host responses after intestinal transplantation. The table came from immunoSEQ multiplex PCR; TCRdb's copy has only in-frame clones and leaves some out. The sample shows more than 13,000 clones, approximately 70% of them seen only once. Intraepithelial and lamina propria lymphocytes were isolated from graft specimens. The sample consisted of ileum tissue, taken around 720 days after intestinal transplantation. The receptors here all came from a human patient who received an intestinal transplant, so some T cells may come from the graft donor.

J is TRBJ2-7 and V is TRBV6-1, with 11 bases identical to TRBD2. Germline CDR1 and CDR2: MNHNS and SASEGT. CDR3 length: 15 residues. J gave up 7 bases and V 10 bases, and 15 bases lay outside the gene matches. CDR3 loop: CATQGLAGGSLEQYF. The CDR3 nucleotides read TGTGCCACCCAAGGCCTAGCGGGGGGTTCGCTGGAGCAGTACTTC.

This clone was seen a single time. This chain joins TRBV6-1 and TRBJ2-5; D is possibly TRBD2 (6 bases). The last part of the DNA fits TRBJ2-7 better; the J call may be wrong. This CDR3 is built from 16 residues. Germline CDR1 MNHNS, CDR2 SASEGT. CDR3 amino acids: CASSEGFRLGGDEQYF. The CDR3 DNA is TGTGCCAGCAGTGAAGGTTTCAGGTTGGGAGGTGACGAGCAGTACTTC.

The V gene is TRBV11-1, the J gene TRBJ2-5, with a weak D call TRBD2 (6 bases). Germline V gene sequence: CDR1 SGHAT, CDR2 FQDESV (reference sequence). Trimming stripped 5 bases from V and 11 bases from J, with 21 bases between. The length of the CDR3 is 14 residues. This chain's CDR3 is CASSPFGVTREQYF. The CDR3 coding sequence is TGTGCCAGCAGCCCCTTTGGGGTAACACGGGAGCAGTACTTC. Full variable domain (rest looked up from reference TRBV11-1 and TRBJ2-5): EAEVAQSPRYKITEKSQAVAFWCDPISGHATLYWYRQILGQGPELLVQFQDESVVDDSQLPKDRFSAERLKGVDSTLKIQPAELGDSAMYLCASSPFGVTREQYFGPGTRLLVL.

This clone has only a few counts. The chain has TRBV5-1 and TRBJ2-7; 9 bases map to TRBD1. CDR1 and CDR2 from the germline V gene are SGHRS and YFSETQ. Losses at the gene ends were 4 bases for V and 1 base for J; bases not matched to a gene: 0. This CDR3 comprises 13 residues. CDR3 residues: CASSGTGSYEQYF. The CDR3 bases are TGCGCCAGCAGCGGGACAGGGTCCTACGAGCAGTACTTC.

This sequence joins TRBV11-2 and TRBJ2-7; D might be TRBD1 (6 bases). V lost 1 base, J lost 2 bases, and 12 bases lay in between. The germline CDR1 and CDR2 sequences are SGHAT and FQNNGV. The CDR3 has 15 residues. The CDR3 reads CASSLASRGTYEQYF. The CDR3 coding sequence is TGTGCCAGCAGCTTAGCCAGCAGGGGAACCTACGAGCAGTACTTC.

The chain carries TRBV2 and TRBJ2-3; D might be TRBD2 (5 bases). CDR1 is SNHLY, CDR2 FYNNEI, per germline. V was pared by 4 bases and J by 7 bases, with 15 bases between. The CDR3 runs to 14 residues. CDR3 amino acids: CASSAPPEGNTQYF. The DNA of the CDR3 is TGTGCCAGCAGTGCCCCCCCCGAGGGAAATACGCAGTATTTT.

V gene TRBV6-6 combines with J gene TRBJ2-7, with 9 bases aligning to TRBD1. Germline V gene data show CDR1 as MNHNY and CDR2 as SVGAGI (reference sequence). Trimming took 0 bases from V and 3 from J; bases not matched to a gene: 6. This CDR3 region has 16 residues. CDR3 bases: TGTGCCAGCAGTTACTCCAAGGGACAGGGTAGCTACGAGCAGTACTTC. This encodes CASSYSKGQGSYEQYF.

V gene TRBV5-1 combines with J gene TRBJ1-2, with 12 bases aligning to TRBD1. This CDR3 is built from 13 residues. Germline V gene lookup returns CDR1 SGHRS and CDR2 YFSETQ. Trimming cost V 4 bases and J 8 bases; bases outside gene matches: 3. CDR3 loop: CASSTGTGGGYTF. CDR3 DNA: TGCGCCAGCAGCACCGGGACAGGGGGCGGCTACACCTTC.

The V call is TRBV18, the J call TRBJ2-5, with 8 positions matching TRBD2. The J call may be mistaken, given a closer DNA end match to TRBJ2-7. Germline values: CDR1 KGHSH, CDR2 LQKENI. This CDR3 is built from 15 residues. The DNA of the CDR3 is TGTGCCAGCTCACCACCGAGCGGGAGATCCTACGAGCAGTACTTC. It translates to CASSPPSGRSYEQYF.

This clone was counted once. The chain recombines TRBV27 with TRBJ2-1; the match to TRBD2 covers 10 bases. Germline trimming cut 3 bases from V and 4 bases from J; bases unmatched to any gene: 6. The germline V gene has CDR1 MNHEY and CDR2 SMNVEV (reference sequence). The length of the CDR3 is 16 residues. The CDR3 is CASSFRLAGKYNEQFF. DNA for the CDR3: TGTGCCAGCAGTTTCCGACTAGCGGGTAAATACAATGAGCAGTTCTTC.

In this sample, this clone is medium-sized. This sequence joins TRBV28 and TRBJ2-7, with 7 bases matching TRBD1. Germline-derived CDR1 and CDR2 are MDHEN and SYDVKM. V shed 1 base and J 3 bases; nucleotides not matched to a gene: 21. The CDR3 covers 20 residues. The CDR3 region has the DNA TGTGCCAGCAGTTTATCTGTGCGGCACCGACCGGGACAGAGACTCTACGAGCAGTACTTC. Translating gives CASSLSVRHRPGQRLYEQYF.